This T cell receptor beta chain stems from a study of T-cell reconstitution after alpha-beta-depleted transplantation in children. A TCRbeta library incorporating unique molecular identifiers was prepared. TCRdb processed the PCR reads anew with MiXCR; each CDR3 protein has one entry. Of around 580,000 distinct CDR3 sequences listed, over 20% are singletons. Points from the study as a whole: At around two months after transplant, the alpha-beta T cells were reportedly derived from several hundred expanded clones that came from non-depleted graft cells.

This clonotype was found a few times. Its matching antigen is unknown. In germline, CDR1 is SEHNR, CDR2 FQNEAQ (reference sequence). CDR3 length: 15 amino acids. V gave up 5 bases and J gave up 1 base, with 11 bases separating them. The clonotype originates from a boy under two years old with Wiskott-Aldrich syndrome, due to receive a stem cell transplant. The rearrangement uses TRBV7-9 and TRBJ1-4; a weak D match, TRBD1 (5 bases). The sequences come from PBMCs, collected before TCRalphabeta/CD19-depleted stem cell transplant. Here the CDR3 DNA reads TGTGCCAGCAGCCCATCAGGGAGAACTAATGAAAAACTGTTTTTT. Translating gives CASSPSGRTNEKLFF.